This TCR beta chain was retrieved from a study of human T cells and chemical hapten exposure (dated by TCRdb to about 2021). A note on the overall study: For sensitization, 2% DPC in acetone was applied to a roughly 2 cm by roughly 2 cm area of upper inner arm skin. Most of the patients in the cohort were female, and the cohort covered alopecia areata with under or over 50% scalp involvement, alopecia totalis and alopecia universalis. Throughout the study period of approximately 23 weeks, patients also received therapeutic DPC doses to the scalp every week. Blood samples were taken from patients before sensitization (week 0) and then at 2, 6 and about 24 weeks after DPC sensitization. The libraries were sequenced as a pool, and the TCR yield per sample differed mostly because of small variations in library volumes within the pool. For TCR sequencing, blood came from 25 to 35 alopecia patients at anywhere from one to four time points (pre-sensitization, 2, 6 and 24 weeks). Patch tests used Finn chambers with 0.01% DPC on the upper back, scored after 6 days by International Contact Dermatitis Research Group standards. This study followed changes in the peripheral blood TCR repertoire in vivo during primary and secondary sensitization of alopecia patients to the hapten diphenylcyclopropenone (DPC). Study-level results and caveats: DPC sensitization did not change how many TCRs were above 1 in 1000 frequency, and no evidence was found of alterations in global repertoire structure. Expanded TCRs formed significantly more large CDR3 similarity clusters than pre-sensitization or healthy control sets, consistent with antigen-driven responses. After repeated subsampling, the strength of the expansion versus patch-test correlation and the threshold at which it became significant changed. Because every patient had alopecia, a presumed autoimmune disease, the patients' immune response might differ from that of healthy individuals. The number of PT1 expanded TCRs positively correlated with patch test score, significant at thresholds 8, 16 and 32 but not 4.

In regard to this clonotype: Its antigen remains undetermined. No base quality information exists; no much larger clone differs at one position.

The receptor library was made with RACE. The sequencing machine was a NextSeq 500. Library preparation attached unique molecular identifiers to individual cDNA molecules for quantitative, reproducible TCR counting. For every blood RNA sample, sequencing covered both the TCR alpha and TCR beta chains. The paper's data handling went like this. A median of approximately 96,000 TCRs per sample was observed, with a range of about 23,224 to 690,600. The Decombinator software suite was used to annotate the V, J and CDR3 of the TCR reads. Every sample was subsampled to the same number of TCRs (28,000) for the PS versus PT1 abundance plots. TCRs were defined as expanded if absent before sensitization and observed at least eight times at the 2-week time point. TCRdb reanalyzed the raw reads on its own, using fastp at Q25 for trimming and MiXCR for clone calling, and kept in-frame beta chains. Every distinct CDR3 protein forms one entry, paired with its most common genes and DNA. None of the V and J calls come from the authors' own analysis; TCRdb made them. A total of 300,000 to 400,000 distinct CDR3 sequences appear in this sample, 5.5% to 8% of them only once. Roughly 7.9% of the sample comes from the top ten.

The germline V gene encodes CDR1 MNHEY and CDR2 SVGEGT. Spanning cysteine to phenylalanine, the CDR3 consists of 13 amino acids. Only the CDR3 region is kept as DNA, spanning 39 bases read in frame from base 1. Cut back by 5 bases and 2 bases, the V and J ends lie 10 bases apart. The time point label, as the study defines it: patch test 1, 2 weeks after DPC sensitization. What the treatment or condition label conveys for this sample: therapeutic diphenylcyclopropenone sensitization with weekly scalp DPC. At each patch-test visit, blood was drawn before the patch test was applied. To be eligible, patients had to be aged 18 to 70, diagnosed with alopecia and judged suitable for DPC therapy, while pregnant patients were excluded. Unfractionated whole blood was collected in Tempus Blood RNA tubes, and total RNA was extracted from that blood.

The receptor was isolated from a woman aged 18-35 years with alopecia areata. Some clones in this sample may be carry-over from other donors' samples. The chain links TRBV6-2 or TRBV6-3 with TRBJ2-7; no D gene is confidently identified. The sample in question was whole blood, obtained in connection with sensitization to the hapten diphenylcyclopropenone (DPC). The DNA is TGTGCCAGCAGTCGGTCCCAGACCTACGAGCAGTACTTC. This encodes CASSRSQTYEQYF.